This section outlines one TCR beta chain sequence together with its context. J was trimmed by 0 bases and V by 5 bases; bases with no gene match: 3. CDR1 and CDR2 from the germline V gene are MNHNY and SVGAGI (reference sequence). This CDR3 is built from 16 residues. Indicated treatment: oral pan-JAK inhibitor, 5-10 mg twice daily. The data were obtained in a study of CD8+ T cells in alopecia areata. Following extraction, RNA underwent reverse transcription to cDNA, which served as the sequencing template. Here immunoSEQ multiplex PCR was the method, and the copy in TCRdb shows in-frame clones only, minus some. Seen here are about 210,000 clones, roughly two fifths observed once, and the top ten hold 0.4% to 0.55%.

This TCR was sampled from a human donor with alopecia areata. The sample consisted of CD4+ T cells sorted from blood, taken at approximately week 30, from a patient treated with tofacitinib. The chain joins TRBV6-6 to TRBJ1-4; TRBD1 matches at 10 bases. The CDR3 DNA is TGTGCCAGCAGTCTTGGGACAGGGGCAACTAATGAAAAACTGTTTTTT. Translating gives CASSLGTGATNEKLFF.